This T cell receptor beta chain stems from a study of shared clonotypes between healthy human individuals. Germline values: CDR1 GTSNPN, CDR2 SVGIG (reference sequence). V was shortened by 2 bases and J by 7 bases, with 15 bases between the two germline ends. The CDR3 runs 14 residues. This clone was observed a single time. Libraries were prepared by immunoSEQ multiplex PCR; TCRdb keeps only in-frame clonotypes and omits some of them. The sample has 2 million to 3 million clones, over 85% seen once. This TCR was recovered from a man aged 18 to 35 in good health. Some clones in this sample may be carry-over from other donors' samples. The chain uses TRBV30 and TRBJ1-5, with a tentative D call TRBD1 (6 bases). Sequenced: naive CD4+ T cells from PBMCs. Subset here: CD45RA+ positively selected. DNA for the CDR3: TGTGCCTGGAGTAAGGGGACACGGACGCAGCCCCAGCATTTT. This translates into CAWSKGTRTQPQHF.